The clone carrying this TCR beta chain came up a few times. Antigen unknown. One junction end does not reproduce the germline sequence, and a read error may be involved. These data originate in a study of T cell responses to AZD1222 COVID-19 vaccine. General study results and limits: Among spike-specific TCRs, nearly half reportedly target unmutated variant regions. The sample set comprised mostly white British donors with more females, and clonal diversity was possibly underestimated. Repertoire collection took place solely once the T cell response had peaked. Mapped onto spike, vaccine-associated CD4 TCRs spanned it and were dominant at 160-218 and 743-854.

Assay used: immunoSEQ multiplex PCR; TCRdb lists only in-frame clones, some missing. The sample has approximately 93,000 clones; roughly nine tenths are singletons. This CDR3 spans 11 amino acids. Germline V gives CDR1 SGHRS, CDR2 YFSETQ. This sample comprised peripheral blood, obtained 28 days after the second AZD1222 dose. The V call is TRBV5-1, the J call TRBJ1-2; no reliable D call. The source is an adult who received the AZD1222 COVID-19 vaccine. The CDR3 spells CASSDNFGYTF. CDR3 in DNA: TGCGCCAGCAGCGACAACTTTGGCTACACCTTC.